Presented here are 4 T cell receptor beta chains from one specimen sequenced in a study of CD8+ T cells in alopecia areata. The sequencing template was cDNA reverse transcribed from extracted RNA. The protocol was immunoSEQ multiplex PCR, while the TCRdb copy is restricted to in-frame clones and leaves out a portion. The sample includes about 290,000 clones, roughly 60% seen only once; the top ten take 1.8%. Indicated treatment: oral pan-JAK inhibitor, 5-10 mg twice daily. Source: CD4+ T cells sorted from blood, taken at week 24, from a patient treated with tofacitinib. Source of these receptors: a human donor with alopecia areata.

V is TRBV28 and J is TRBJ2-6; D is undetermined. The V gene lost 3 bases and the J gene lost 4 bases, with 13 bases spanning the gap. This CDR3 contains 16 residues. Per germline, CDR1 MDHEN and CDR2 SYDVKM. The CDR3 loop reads CASSFMASRGANVLTF. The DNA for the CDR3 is TGTGCCAGCAGTTTTATGGCATCGCGAGGGGCCAACGTCCTGACTTTC.

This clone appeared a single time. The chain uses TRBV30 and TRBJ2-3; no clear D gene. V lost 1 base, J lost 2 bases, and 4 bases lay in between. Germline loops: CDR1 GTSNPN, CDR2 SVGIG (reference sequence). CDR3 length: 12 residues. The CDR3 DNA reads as TGTGCCTGGAGTGAAACCACAGATACGCAGTATTTT. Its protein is CAWSETTDTQYF.

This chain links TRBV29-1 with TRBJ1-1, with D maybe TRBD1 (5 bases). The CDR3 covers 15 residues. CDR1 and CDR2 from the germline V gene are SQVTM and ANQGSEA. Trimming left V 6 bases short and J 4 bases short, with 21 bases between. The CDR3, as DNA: TGCAGCGTAGCGTTTCAGGGACTTGCGGGCACTGAAGCTTTCTTT. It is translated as CSVAFQGLAGTEAFF.

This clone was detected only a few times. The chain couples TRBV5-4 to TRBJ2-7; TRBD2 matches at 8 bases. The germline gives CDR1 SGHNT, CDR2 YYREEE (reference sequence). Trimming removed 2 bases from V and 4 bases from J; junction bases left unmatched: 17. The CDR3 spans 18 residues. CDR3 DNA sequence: TGTGCCAGCAGCTTTTACGGGAGGGGAGAGTCAGGCGTTTACGAGCAGTACTTC. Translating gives CASSFYGRGESGVYEQYF.